The clone carrying this TCR beta chain came up many times. Antigen: not known. The sample comes from a study of regulatory T cells in long-lasting Graves disease. General study findings and limits: Public clonotype sharing was higher in persistent than newly diagnosed patients. TRBV28, TRBJ1-2 and TRBJ2-5 were favored in persistent disease.

Time point given: persistent/refractory GD, antithyroid drugs over 5 years with positive TRAb. Extracted RNA from PBMCs served as the source of the TCR library. Patients were enrolled at an endocrinology department in Xi'an, China. The TCR beta library used iRepertoire HTBI primers with Arm-PCR amplification of CDR3. Per the authors' pipeline: Sample data revealed under 75 TRBV and more than 13 TRBJ segments. TCRdb reprocessed the multiplex PCR reads with MiXCR, giving one entry per CDR3 protein. The V and J calls come from TCRdb's annotation, not from the publication. Among 300,000 to 350,000 distinct CDR3 sequences listed, roughly a fifth were seen once. V lost 2 bases and J 0 bases, leaving 8 bases between the germline ends. Germline V gene data show CDR1 as SGHVS and CDR2 as FQNEAQ. The CDR3 has 15 amino acids.

This chain uses TRBV7-8 with TRBJ1-5; D unresolved. The sequenced sample was peripheral blood mononuclear cells (PBMCs), obtained when the disease was refractory, from a patient treated with antithyroid drugs. This receptor was taken from a female donor with Graves disease. Here the CDR3 reads CASSLQSSSNQPQHF. In nucleotides, the CDR3 is TGTGCCAGCAGCTTACAGTCCTCTAGCAATCAGCCCCAGCATTTT.